Listed below are T cell receptor beta chains from one sample, sequenced in a study of PD-1 blockade in classical Hodgkin lymphoma. Assay used: immunoSEQ multiplex PCR; TCRdb lists only in-frame clones, some missing. The profile shows 150,000 or so clones, 78% of them singletons. The source material was peripheral blood mononuclear cells (PBMCs), sampled before the second cycle of nivolumab. The receptors here all came from a human donor with classical Hodgkin lymphoma. The CDR3 runs from the conserved cysteine through the conserved F or W.

V	J	CDR3
TRBV5-5	TRBJ2-1	CASSLAGQGYNEQFF
TRBV30	TRBJ2-7	CAWSQDPGNEYF
TRBV9	TRBJ2-5	CASRLQGLSEETQYF
TRBV18	TRBJ2-1	CASSSYRGPYNEQFF
TRBV5-8	TRBJ1-5	CASSLFPAPNQPQHF
TRBV2	TRBJ2-7	CAGGGGRRTYEQYF
TRBV4-1	TRBJ1-3	CASSQDRGYTIYF
TRBV29-1	TRBJ2-3	CSVEQDTQYF
TRBV6-5	TRBJ1-2	CASSSSGSYGYTF
TRBV6-4	TRBJ2-2	CASSDRTGRELFF
TRBV5-6	TRBJ1-4	CASSLIGRVGEKLFF
TRBV28	TRBJ1-2	CASSPQSSYGYTF
TRBV5-1	TRBJ2-3	CASSRLAGVRDTQYF
TRBV6-5	TRBJ2-7	CASSPRRTVNYEQYF
TRBV7-3	TRBJ1-3	CASSPGQNPSSGNTIYF
TRBV27	TRBJ2-7	CASSFSSAQSSYEQYF
TRBV6-1	TRBJ2-5	CASSDIYFGLAGEETQYF
TRBV9	TRBJ1-5	CASSPGQGINQPQHF
TRBV7-2	TRBJ1-2	CASSKLQSSNYGYTF
TRBV28	TRBJ2-7	CASSSRDSTYEQYF
TRBV12-2	TRBJ2-1	CASRLVRQTPGLSSYNEQFF
TRBV5-6	TRBJ2-1	CASSSLAGYSYNEQFF
TRBV15	TRBJ1-6	CATSRAGRVNSPLHF
TRBV7-9	TRBJ1-1	CASSPTANTEAFF
TRBV7-2	TRBJ2-3	CASSRGASTDTQYF
TRBV5-4	TRBJ2-3	CASSPRGGSGTDTQYF
TRBV27	TRBJ2-1	CASSFRLAGGNEQFF
TRBV9	TRBJ1-3	CASSVEGAWGNTIYF
TRBV6-6	TRBJ2-2	CASSYQGAISGELFF